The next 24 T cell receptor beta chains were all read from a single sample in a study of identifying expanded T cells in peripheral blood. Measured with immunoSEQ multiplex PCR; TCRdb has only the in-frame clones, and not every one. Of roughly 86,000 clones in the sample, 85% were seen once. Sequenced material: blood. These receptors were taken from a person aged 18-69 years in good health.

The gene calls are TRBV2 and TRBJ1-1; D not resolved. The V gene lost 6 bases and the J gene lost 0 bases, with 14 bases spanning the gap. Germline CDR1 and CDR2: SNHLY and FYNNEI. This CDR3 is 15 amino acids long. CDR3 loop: CASSPSGFMNTEAFF. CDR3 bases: TGTGCCAGCAGCCCGTCAGGTTTCATGAACACTGAAGCTTTCTTT.

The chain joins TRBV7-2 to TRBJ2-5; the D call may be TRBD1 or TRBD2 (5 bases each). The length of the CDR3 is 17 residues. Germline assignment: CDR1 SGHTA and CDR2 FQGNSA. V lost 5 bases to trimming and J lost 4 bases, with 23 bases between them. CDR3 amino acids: CASSLWSLGLRGETQYF. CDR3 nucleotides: TGTGCCAGCAGCCTTTGGTCCTTAGGTCTGAGGGGAGAGACCCAGTACTTC.

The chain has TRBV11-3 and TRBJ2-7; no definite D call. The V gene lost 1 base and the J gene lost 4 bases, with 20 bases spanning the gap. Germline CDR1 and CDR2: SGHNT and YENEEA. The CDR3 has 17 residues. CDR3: CASSLALVRPFGYEQYF. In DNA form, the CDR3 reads TGTGCCAGCAGCTTAGCGCTAGTGCGTCCATTTGGGTACGAGCAGTACTTC.

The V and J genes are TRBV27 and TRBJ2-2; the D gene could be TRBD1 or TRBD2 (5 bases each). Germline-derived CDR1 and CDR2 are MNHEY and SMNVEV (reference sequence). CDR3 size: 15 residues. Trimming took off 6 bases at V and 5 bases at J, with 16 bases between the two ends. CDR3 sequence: CASRKAGTVTGELFF. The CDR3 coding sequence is TGTGCCAGCAGAAAAGCCGGGACCGTAACCGGGGAGCTGTTTTTT.

For the CDR3, the DNA is TGCAGCGTTGTTCAGGAGCGTCCTAATGAAAAACTGTTTTTT. Amino acid sequence: CSVVQERPNEKLFF. The chain is built from TRBV29-1 and TRBJ1-4, with D unresolved. The germline CDR1 and CDR2 sequences are SQVTM and ANQGSEA. V was pared by 4 bases and J by 3 bases, with 12 bases between. CDR3 length: 14 residues.

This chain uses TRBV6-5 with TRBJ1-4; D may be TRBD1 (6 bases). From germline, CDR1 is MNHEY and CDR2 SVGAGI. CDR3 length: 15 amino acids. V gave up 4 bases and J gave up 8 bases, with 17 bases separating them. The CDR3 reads CASSFHGGVGEKLFF. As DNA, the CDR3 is TGTGCCAGCAGTTTTCACGGGGGCGTAGGAGAAAAACTGTTTTTT.

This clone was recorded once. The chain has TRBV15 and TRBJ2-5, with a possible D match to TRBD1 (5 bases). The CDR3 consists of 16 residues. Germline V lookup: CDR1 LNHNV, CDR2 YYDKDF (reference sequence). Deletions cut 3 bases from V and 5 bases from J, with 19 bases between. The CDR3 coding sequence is TGTGCCACCAGCAGGGTTCTTGGGCAGGGAAGGGAGACCCAGTACTTC. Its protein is CATSRVLGQGRETQYF. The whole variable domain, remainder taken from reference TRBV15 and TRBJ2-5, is DAMVIQNPRYQVTQFGKPVTLSCSQTLNHNVMYWYQQKSSQAPKLLFHYYDKDFNNEADTPDNFQSRRPNTSFCFLDIRSPGLGDTAMYLCATSRVLGQGRETQYFGPGTRLLVL.

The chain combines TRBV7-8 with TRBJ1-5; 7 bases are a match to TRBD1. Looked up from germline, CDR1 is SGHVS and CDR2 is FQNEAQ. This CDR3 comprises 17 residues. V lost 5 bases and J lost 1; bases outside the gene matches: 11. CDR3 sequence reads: CASSPTLLTGSNQPQHF. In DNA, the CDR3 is TGTGCCAGCAGCCCGACACTGCTGACAGGGAGCAATCAGCCCCAGCATTTT.

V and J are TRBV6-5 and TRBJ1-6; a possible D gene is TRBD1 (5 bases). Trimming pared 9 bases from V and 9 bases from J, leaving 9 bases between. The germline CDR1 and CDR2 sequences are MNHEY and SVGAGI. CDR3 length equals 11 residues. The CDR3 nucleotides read TGTGCCAGTAGCGGGGGTTCACCCCTCCACTTT. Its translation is CASSGGSPLHF.

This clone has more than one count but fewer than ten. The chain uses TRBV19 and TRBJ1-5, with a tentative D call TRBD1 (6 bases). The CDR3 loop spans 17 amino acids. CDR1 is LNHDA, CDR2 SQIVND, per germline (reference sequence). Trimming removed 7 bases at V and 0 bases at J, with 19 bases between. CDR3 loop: CASTQGKRDTSNQPQHF. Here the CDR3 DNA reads TGTGCCAGTACCCAAGGGAAACGGGACACTAGCAATCAGCCCCAGCATTTT. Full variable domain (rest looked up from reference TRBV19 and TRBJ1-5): DGGITQSPKYLFRKEGQNVTLSCEQNLNHDAMYWYRQDPGQGLRLIYYSQIVNDFQKGDIAEGYSVSREKKESFPLTVTSAQKNPTAFYLCASTQGKRDTSNQPQHFGDGTRLSIL.

CDR3 loop: CATSPQGEYEQYF. The CDR3 DNA reads as TGTGCCACCAGCCCCCAAGGGGAATACGAGCAGTACTTC. V usage is TRBV15 and J usage is TRBJ2-7; tentative D call: TRBD1 (5 bases). Germline lookup yields CDR1 LNHNV and CDR2 YYDKDF (reference sequence). The CDR3 contains 13 residues. Trimming took 5 bases from V and 4 from J, leaving 12 bases between them.

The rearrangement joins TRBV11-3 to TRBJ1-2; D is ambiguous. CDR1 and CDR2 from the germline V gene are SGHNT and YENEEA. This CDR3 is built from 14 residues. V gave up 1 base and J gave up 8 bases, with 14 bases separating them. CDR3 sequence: CASSLGADFGGYTF. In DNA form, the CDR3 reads TGTGCCAGCAGCTTAGGGGCCGACTTCGGGGGCTACACCTTC.

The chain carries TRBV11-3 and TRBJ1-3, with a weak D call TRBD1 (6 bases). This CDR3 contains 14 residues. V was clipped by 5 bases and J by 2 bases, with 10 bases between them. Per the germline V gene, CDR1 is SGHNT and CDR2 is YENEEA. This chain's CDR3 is CASSLYRAGNTIYF. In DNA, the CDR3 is TGTGCCAGCAGCCTCTACAGGGCTGGAAACACCATATATTTT.

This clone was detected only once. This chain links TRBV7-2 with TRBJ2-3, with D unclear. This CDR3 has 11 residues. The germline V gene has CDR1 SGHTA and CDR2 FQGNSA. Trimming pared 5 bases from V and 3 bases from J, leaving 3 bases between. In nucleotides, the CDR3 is TGTGCCAGCAGCCATACAGATACGCAGTATTTT. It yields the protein CASSHTDTQYF. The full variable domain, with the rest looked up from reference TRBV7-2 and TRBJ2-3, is GAGVSQSPSNKVTEKGKDVELRCDPISGHTALYWYRQSLGQGLEFLIYFQGNSAPDKSGLPSDRFSAERTGGSVSTLTIQRTQQEDSAVYLCASSHTDTQYFGPGTRLTVL.

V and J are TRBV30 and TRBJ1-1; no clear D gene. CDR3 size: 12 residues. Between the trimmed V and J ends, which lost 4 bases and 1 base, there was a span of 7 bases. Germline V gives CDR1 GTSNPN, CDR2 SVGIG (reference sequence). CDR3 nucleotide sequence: TGTGCCTGGAATCGGGGGAACACTGAAGCTTTCTTT. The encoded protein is CAWNRGNTEAFF. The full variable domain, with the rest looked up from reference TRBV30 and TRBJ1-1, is SQTIHQWPATLVQPVGSPLSLECTVEGTSNPNLYWYRQAAGRGLQLLFYSVGIGQISSEVPQNLSASRPQDRQFILSSKKLLLSDSGFYLCAWNRGNTEAFFGQGTRLTVV.

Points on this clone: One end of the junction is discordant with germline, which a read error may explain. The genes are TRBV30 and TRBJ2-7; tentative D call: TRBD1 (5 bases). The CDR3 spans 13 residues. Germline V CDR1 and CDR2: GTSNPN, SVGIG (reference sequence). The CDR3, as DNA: TGTGCCTGGAGGGGTGCAGGGATGTACGGGCAGTACTTC. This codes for CAWRGAGMYGQYF.

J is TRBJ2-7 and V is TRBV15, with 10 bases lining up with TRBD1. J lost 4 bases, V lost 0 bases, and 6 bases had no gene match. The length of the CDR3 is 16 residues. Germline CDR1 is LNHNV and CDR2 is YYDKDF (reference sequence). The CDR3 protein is CATSREGGQGWYEQYF. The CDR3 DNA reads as TGTGCCACCAGCAGAGAGGGGGGACAGGGGTGGTACGAGCAGTACTTC.

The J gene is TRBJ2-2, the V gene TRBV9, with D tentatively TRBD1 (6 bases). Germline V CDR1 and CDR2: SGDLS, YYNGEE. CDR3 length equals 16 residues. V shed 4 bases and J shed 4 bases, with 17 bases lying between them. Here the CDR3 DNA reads TGTGCCAGCAGCTTGGGGCAGGGGTTGTTCACCGGGGAGCTGTTTTTT. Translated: CASSLGQGLFTGELFF.

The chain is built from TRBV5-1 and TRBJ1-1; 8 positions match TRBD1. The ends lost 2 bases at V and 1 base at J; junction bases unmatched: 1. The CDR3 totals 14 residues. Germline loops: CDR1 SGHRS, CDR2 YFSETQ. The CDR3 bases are TGCGCCAGCAGCTTAGGGACAGGGAACACTGAAGCTTTCTTT. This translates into CASSLGTGNTEAFF.

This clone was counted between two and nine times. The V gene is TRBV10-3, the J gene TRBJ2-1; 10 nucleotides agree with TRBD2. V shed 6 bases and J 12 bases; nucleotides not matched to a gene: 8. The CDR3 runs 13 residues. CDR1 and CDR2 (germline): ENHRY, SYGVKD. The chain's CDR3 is CAISDSGGPGQFF. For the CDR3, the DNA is TGTGCCATCAGCGATAGCGGGGGGCCTGGGCAGTTCTTC.

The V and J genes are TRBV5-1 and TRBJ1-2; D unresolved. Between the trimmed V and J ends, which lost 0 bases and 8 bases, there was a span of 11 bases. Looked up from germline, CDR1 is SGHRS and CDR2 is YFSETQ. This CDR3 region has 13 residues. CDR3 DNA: TGCGCCAGCAGCTTGGAACCCGAGGGCGGCTACACCTTC. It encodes CASSLEPEGGYTF.

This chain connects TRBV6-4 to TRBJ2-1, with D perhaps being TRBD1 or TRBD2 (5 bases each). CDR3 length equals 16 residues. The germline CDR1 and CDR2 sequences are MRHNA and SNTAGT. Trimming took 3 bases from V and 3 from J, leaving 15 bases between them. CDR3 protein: CASSEGRAALYNEQFF. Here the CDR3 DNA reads TGTGCCAGCAGTGAGGGGCGGGCTGCCCTCTACAATGAGCAGTTCTTC.

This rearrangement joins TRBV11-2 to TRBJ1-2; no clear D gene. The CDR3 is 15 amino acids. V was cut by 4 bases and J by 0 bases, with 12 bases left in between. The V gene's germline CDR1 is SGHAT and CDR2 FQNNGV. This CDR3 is CASSSRRRANYGYTF. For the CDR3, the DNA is TGTGCCAGCAGCTCGCGTCGTAGGGCTAACTATGGCTACACCTTC.

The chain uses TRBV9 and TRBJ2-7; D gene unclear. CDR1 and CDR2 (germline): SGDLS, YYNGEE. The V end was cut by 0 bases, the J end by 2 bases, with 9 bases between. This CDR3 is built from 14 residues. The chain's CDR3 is CASSVAGSAYEQYF. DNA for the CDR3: TGTGCCAGCAGCGTAGCGGGCTCAGCCTACGAGCAGTACTTC.